This T cell receptor beta chain stems from a study of blood T cell repertoires in COVID-19. V was cut by 4 bases and J by 9 bases, with 16 bases left in between. CDR1 and CDR2 from the germline V gene are GTSNPN and SVGIG (reference sequence). This CDR3 contains 14 residues. Original processing notes: How many nucleated cells were present was estimated from reference gene primer amplification. Here immunoSEQ multiplex PCR was the method, and the copy in TCRdb shows in-frame clones only, minus some. That table gives V, J and clone size, and the DNA gave D and trimming. The repertoire has fewer than 300,000 clones, 70% to 90% of them found once; the top ten carry approximately 4.2%.

The chain couples TRBV30 to TRBJ1-6, with TRBD1 as a possible D gene (5 bases). The TCR sequence derives from a woman aged 25 to 39 who had recovered from COVID-19. Sequences were obtained from PBMCs or T cells enriched from blood (not recorded which). The CDR3 region has the DNA TGTGCCTGGAACGGTCCGGGGGAACCTTCACCCCTCCACTTT. Translation: CAWNGPGEPSPLHF.